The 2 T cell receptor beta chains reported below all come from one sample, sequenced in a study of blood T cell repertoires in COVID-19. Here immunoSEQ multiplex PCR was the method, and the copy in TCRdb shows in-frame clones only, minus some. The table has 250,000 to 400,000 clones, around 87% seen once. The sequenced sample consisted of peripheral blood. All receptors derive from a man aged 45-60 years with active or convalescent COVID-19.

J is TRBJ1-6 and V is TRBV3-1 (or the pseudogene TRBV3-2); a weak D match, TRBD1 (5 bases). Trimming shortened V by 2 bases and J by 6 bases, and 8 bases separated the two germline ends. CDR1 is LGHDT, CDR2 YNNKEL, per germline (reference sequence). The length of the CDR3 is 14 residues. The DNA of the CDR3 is TGTGCCAGCAGCCAAAGCGACAGTAATTCACCCCTCCACTTT. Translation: CASSQSDSNSPLHF.

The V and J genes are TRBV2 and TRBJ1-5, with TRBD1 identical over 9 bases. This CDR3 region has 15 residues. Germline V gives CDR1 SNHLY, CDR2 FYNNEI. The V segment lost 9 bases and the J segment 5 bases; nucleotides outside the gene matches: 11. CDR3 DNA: TGTGCCAGTGGGGGACAGGGACAAAAAGATCAGCCCCAGCATTTT. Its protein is CASGGQGQKDQPQHF. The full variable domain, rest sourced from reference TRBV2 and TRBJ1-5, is EPEVTQTPSHQVTQMGQEVILRCVPISNHLYFYWYRQILGQKVEFLVSFYNNEISEKSEIFDDQFSVERPDGSNFTLKIRSTKLEDSAMYFCASGGQGQKDQPQHFGDGTRLSIL.